The clone carrying this TCR beta chain was recorded a few times. As yet, its antigen is unknown. Sorting of CD4+ and CD8+ T cells was performed on PBMCs. The CDR3 consists of 17 residues. The ends lost 0 bases at V and 6 bases at J; junction bases unmatched: 11. The germline CDR1 and CDR2 sequences are SQVTM and ANQGSEA. This specimen comes from a study of CD8+ T cells in alopecia areata. Points from the study as a whole: Against the mouse data, patients shared TCRs less clearly, possibly for HLA reasons.

Extraction of RNA preceded its reverse transcription into cDNA, which served as the sequencing template. The data were produced by immunoSEQ multiplex PCR, yet TCRdb's version contains in-frame clones alone and is incomplete. The table has fewer than 70,000 clones, around 47% seen once. The chain is built from TRBV29-1 and TRBJ2-2; TRBD2 matches at 9 bases. This receptor was obtained from a human donor with alopecia areata. Sequencing used NKG2D-low CD8+ T cells sorted from blood. This CDR3 reads CSVEDPNSGRKAGELFF. The CDR3 nucleotides are TGCAGCGTTGAAGATCCCAATAGCGGGAGAAAGGCCGGGGAGCTGTTTTTT.